This T cell receptor (beta chain) was captured in a study of PD-1 blockade in classical Hodgkin lymphoma. Study as a whole: A 3 mg/kg intravenous dose of nivolumab was received by patients every 2 weeks. Study results and caveats: Significantly greater TCR diversity emerged by C4D1 in CD4+ cells but not CD8+ cells. TCR diversity at baseline was reported to be reduced in newly diagnosed patients relative to healthy donors. Whoever responded completely had baseline diversity much like that seen in newly diagnosed patients.

Each patient relapsed following autologous stem cell transplantation, and prior brentuximab vedotin exposure differed. Magnetic negative selection purified CD4+ T cells from thawed PBMCs. A remark on this clone: The target antigen is unknown.

The CDR3 spans 15 residues. Germline V gene lookup returns CDR1 MNHEY and CDR2 SVGAGI. Trimming shortened V by 2 bases and J by 3 bases, and 11 bases separated the two germline ends. Libraries were prepared by immunoSEQ multiplex PCR; TCRdb keeps only in-frame clonotypes and omits some of them. The table lists about 4,100 clones, 78% of them singletons. The J gene is TRBJ2-1, the V gene TRBV6-5; perhaps TRBD1 as D (6 bases). Sample: CD4+ T cells from blood, taken at baseline. This sequence originates from a human donor with classical Hodgkin lymphoma. DNA for the CDR3: TGTGCCAGCAGTTACCCCCAGGGGAACTACAATGAGCAGTTCTTC. Protein: CASSYPQGNYNEQFF.